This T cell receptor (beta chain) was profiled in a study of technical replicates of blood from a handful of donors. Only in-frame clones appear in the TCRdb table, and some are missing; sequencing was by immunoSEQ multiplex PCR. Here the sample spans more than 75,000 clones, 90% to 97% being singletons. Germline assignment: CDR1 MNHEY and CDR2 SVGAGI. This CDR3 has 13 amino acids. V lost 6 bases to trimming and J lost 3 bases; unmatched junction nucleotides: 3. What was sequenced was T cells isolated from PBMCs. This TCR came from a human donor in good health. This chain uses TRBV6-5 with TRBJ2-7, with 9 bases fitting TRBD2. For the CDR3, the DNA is TGTGCCAGCAGGCAAGCGGGAGGCTACGAGCAGTACTTC. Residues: CASRQAGGYEQYF.